This TCR beta chain was observed in a study of blood T cell repertoires in COVID-19. As for the study in general: Researchers got acute and convalescent COVID-19 samples from the United States, Italy and Spain.

Per the study methods: Quantification of nucleated cells was approximated via reference gene primer amplification. This table comes from immunoSEQ multiplex PCR, and its TCRdb copy is limited to in-frame clones, with some not included. From that table come the V and J calls and clone size; the DNA was used to work out D and trimming. The sample holds tens of thousands of clones, roughly nine tenths seen once. Sequencing was carried out using PBMCs or T cells enriched from blood (not recorded which). The source of this sequence is a woman in her fifties or sixties who had recovered from COVID-19.

The CDR3 spells CASSQELERSSSYEQYF. As DNA, the CDR3 is TGCGCCAGCAGCCAAGAATTGGAGCGCTCAAGCTCCTACGAGCAGTACTTC. The chain has TRBV4-1 and TRBJ2-7; D ambiguous. V was clipped by 0 bases and J by 0 bases, with 15 bases between them. CDR1 is MGHRA, CDR2 YSYEKL, per germline. This CDR3 comprises 17 residues.